Below are 32 T cell receptor beta chains sequenced from a single sample in a study of T-cell memory formation after mild COVID-19. TCRdb recomputed calls from the 5' RACE reads with MiXCR, one row per CDR3 protein. The sample lists 150,000 to 200,000 distinct CDR3 sequences, about 14% occurring once. The specimen sequenced was PBMCs or a T cell subset sorted from them (not recorded which). The receptors derive from an adult woman who had mild COVID-19 (a few samples of this study predate the infection). Cell type and time point are not known.

A few counts support this clonotype. The chain uses TRBV18 and TRBJ1-1, with D tentatively TRBD1 (5 bases). CDR3 length equals 16 residues. CDR1 is KGHSH, CDR2 LQKENI, per germline. The V end lost 4 bases, the J end lost 0 bases, and 15 bases lay between the germline ends. The CDR3 DNA follows: TGTGCCAGCTCACAGGGCTCCGGGACGGTGAACACTGAAGCTTTCTTT. Its translation is CASSQGSGTVNTEAFF. The full variable domain, with the rest looked up from reference TRBV18 and TRBJ1-1, is NAGVMQNPRHLVRRRGQEARLRCSPMKGHSHVYWYRQLPEEGLKFMVYLQKENIIDESGMPKERFSAEFPKEGPSILRIQQVVRGDSAAYFCASSQGSGTVNTEAFFGQGTRLTVV.

The chain recombines TRBV10-3 with TRBJ2-5; no clear D gene. Germline V gene sequence: CDR1 ENHRY, CDR2 SYGVKD. The CDR3 is made up of 11 amino acids. Trimming shortened V by 10 bases and J by 3 bases, and 9 bases separated the two germline ends. CDR3 loop: CATGQEETQYF. The CDR3 DNA sequence: TGTGCCACTGGTCAGGAAGAGACCCAGTACTTC.

The rearrangement links TRBV20-1 to TRBJ1-2; TRBD1 matches 11 bases. J was trimmed by 4 bases and V by 2 bases; bases with no gene match: 9. CDR3 length: 16 amino acids. Germline V lookup: CDR1 DFQATT, CDR2 SNEGSKA (reference sequence). The CDR3 DNA sequence: TGCAGTGCTAGACCCGGACAGGGGGCGGTGGGCTATGGCTACACCTTC. Protein: CSARPGQGAVGYGYTF.

The chain has TRBV12-3 or TRBV12-4 and TRBJ2-2; perhaps TRBD1 as D (5 bases). The CDR3 spans 11 residues. V was shortened by 8 bases and J by 5 bases, with 6 bases between the two germline ends. CDR3 sequence (DNA): TGTGCCAGCGGACATACCGGGGAGCTGTTTTTT. Its protein is CASGHTGELFF.

This rearrangement joins TRBV13 to TRBJ2-5; TRBD2 matches 14 bases. Germline loops: CDR1 PRHDT, CDR2 FYEKMQ (reference sequence). The V gene end was trimmed by 0 bases and the J gene end by 5 bases; junction bases not matched to a gene: 2. The CDR3 sequence is 16 residues long. Here the CDR3 reads CASSLGGLAGAETQYF. For the CDR3, the DNA is TGTGCCAGCAGCTTAGGGGGACTAGCGGGAGCGGAGACCCAGTACTTC.

This clonotype showed up just a few times. This rearrangement joins TRBV29-1 to TRBJ2-7; D might be TRBD1 or TRBD2, each matching 6 bases. Trimming cost V 8 bases and J 7 bases, with 21 bases left between them. The CDR3 is made up of 13 amino acids. Germline V gene sequence: CDR1 SQVTM, CDR2 ANQGSEA. The CDR3, as DNA: TGCAGCATGATAAAGGGGAAGGGGGGAGAGCAGTACTTC. It is translated as CSMIKGKGGEQYF.

This clonotype was observed a few times. The chain combines TRBV4-2 with TRBJ2-5; 9 bases fit TRBD2. Germline CDR1 is LGHNA and CDR2 is YNFKEQ. J gave up 2 bases and V 0 bases, and 7 bases lay outside the gene matches. This CDR3 comprises 17 residues. The CDR3 region has the DNA TGTGCCAGCAGCCAAGATCTATCACTAGCGGGTCAAGAGACCCAGTACTTC. As protein: CASSQDLSLAGQETQYF.

This chain joins TRBV4-3 and TRBJ2-1; D may match TRBD1 or TRBD2 (5 bases each). The CDR3 runs 13 residues. Deletions cut 0 bases from V and 8 bases from J, with 8 bases between. Looked up from germline, CDR1 is LGHNA and CDR2 is YSLEER. CDR3 bases: TGCGCCAGCAGCCAAGAATGGGGGTATGAGCAGTTCTTC. Encoded protein: CASSQEWGYEQFF.

The rearrangement uses TRBV7-9 and TRBJ2-3; 12 bases are shared with TRBD2. Germline trimming cut 3 bases from V and 6 bases from J; bases unmatched to any gene: 4. This CDR3 spans 15 amino acids. Germline V gives CDR1 SEHNR, CDR2 FQNEAQ (reference sequence). CDR3 DNA: TGTGCCAGCAGCTTCCGACTAGCGGGAGACGATACGCAGTATTTT. Amino acids: CASSFRLAGDDTQYF.

The sample holds a few counts of this clonotype. An end of the junction differs from the germline gene, which may be a read error. The chain employs TRBV20-1 and TRBJ1-2; D possibly corresponds to TRBD1 (6 bases). CDR1 is DFQATT, CDR2 SNEGSKA, per germline (reference sequence). CDR3 size: 11 residues. The CDR3 DNA reads as TGCAGTGCTAGAGATTTAGGGCAGGGGTACTTC. The encoded protein is CSARDLGQGYF.

This chain joins TRBV24-1 and TRBJ1-2; 7 bases agree with TRBD1. V trimming: 3 bases; J trimming: 8 bases; junction bases outside the gene matches: 8. This CDR3 spans 14 amino acids. CDR1 and CDR2 from the germline V gene are KGHDR and SFDVKD. CDR3 in amino acids: CATSDPTGERGYTF. The CDR3 nucleotides read TGTGCCACCAGTGATCCAACAGGGGAGAGAGGCTACACCTTC.

The V gene is TRBV2, the J gene TRBJ1-2, with 9 bases that match TRBD1. V shed 6 bases, J shed 4 bases, and the junction held 9 bases outside the gene matches. CDR1 is SNHLY, CDR2 FYNNEI, per germline. This CDR3 spans 15 amino acids. The CDR3 protein is CASRNTGGAAYGYTF. CDR3 nucleotide sequence: TGTGCCAGCAGGAATACAGGGGGCGCAGCCTATGGCTACACCTTC. The full variable domain, in which reference TRBV2 and TRBJ1-2 provide the parts outside the CDR3, is EPEVTQTPSHQVTQMGQEVILRCVPISNHLYFYWYRQILGQKVEFLVSFYNNEISEKSEIFDDQFSVERPDGSNFTLKIRSTKLEDSAMYFCASRNTGGAAYGYTFGSGTRLTVV.

Many counts were recorded for this clonotype. V gene TRBV18 combines with J gene TRBJ2-7; 10 bases line up with TRBD1. The CDR3 runs to 14 residues. Germline V lookup: CDR1 KGHSH, CDR2 LQKENI. V gave up 4 bases and J gave up 4 bases; unmatched junction bases: 4. CDR3 sequence reads: CASSQDRGKYEQYF. CDR3 nucleotide sequence: TGTGCCAGCTCACAGGACAGGGGGAAGTACGAGCAGTACTTC.

This chain uses TRBV7-9 with TRBJ2-7; tentatively, D is TRBD1 (6 bases). This CDR3 has 14 residues. V was clipped by 3 bases and J by 5 bases, with 14 bases between them. Germline V gene sequence: CDR1 SEHNR, CDR2 FQNEAQ (reference sequence). CDR3 in amino acids: CASSFQQDSNEQYF. The CDR3, as DNA: TGTGCCAGCAGCTTTCAACAGGACAGTAACGAGCAGTACTTC.

Only a few counts were recorded for this clonotype. This chain joins TRBV7-6 and TRBJ2-5; D is unresolved. Germline V lookup: CDR1 SGHVS, CDR2 FNYEAQ. Trimming stripped 0 bases from V and 5 bases from J, with 10 bases between. This CDR3 contains 14 residues. CDR3 DNA: TGTGCCAGCAGCTTAGCCCCGGGCAGGGAGACCCAGTACTTC. Encoded protein: CASSLAPGRETQYF.

This clonotype was seen a handful of times. The gene calls are TRBV4-2 and TRBJ2-7; no clear D. Trimming stripped 0 bases from V and 6 bases from J, with 15 bases between. This CDR3 comprises 15 residues. Germline CDR1 and CDR2: LGHNA and YNFKEQ. The CDR3 bases are TGTGCCAGCAGCCAAGAGGGAAGGGTTCGTGCCGAGCAGTACTTC. Translating it yields CASSQEGRVRAEQYF.

This clonotype has a count of ten or more. This sequence joins TRBV4-1 and TRBJ1-1, with D uncertain. Germline CDR1 reads MGHRA; CDR2 reads YSYEKL. V was cut by 1 base and J by 4 bases, with 13 bases left in between. There are 15 residues in the CDR3. The CDR3 region is CASSQGGGLGTEAFF. In nucleotides, the CDR3 is TGCGCCAGCAGCCAAGGGGGAGGTTTAGGCACTGAAGCTTTCTTT.

This clonotype was seen only a few times. The chain employs TRBV7-9 and TRBJ1-1; D gene unclear. CDR3 length equals 14 residues. V dropped 1 base and J dropped 1 base, with 7 bases sitting between them. Germline CDR1 reads SEHNR; CDR2 reads FQNEAQ (reference sequence). CDR3 residues: CASSLVEENTEAFF. The CDR3 DNA reads as TGTGCCAGCAGCTTAGTAGAGGAGAACACTGAAGCTTTCTTT.

Remarks on this clonotype: This could be a read error, since a much larger clone is one nucleotide away. V and J are TRBV7-6 and TRBJ2-2; maybe TRBD2 (6 bases). CDR1 and CDR2 (germline): SGHVS, FNYEAQ. The CDR3 sequence is 15 residues long. The CDR3 spells CASSLGTGNTGGLFF. The CDR3 region has the DNA TGTGCCAGCAGCCTCGGGACCGGGAACACCGGGGGGCTGTTTTTT.

V is TRBV11-3 and J is TRBJ2-5; no clear D. Looked up from germline, CDR1 is SGHNT and CDR2 is YENEEA. V lost 0 bases, J lost 0 bases, and 11 bases lay in between. This CDR3 is built from 16 residues. CDR3 residues: CASSLDGPRDQETQYF. CDR3 nucleotide sequence: TGTGCCAGCAGCTTAGATGGGCCCCGAGACCAAGAGACCCAGTACTTC.

This clonotype was observed a handful of times. The J gene is TRBJ2-5, the V gene TRBV7-9, with D unresolved. Germline loops: CDR1 SEHNR, CDR2 FQNEAQ (reference sequence). The CDR3 sequence is 14 residues long. Between the trimmed V and J ends, which lost 2 bases and 5 bases, there was a span of 12 bases. Here the CDR3 reads CASSLILDRETQYF. For the CDR3, the DNA is TGTGCCAGCAGCTTAATCCTGGATAGGGAGACCCAGTACTTC.

This chain uses TRBV10-3 with TRBJ2-7; D possibly corresponds to TRBD2 (6 bases). The length of the CDR3 is 14 residues. CDR1 and CDR2 (germline): ENHRY, SYGVKD. Trimming removed 1 base from V and 5 bases from J, with 12 bases in between. CDR3 bases: TGTGCCATCAGTGAGTATGGGGGGAGCAACGAGCAGTACTTC. Encoded protein: CAISEYGGSNEQYF.

This clonotype was detected a few times. The CDR3 is CASSRSGASSYEQYF. CDR3 bases: TGTGCCAGCAGCCGCAGCGGGGCAAGCTCCTACGAGCAGTACTTC. The chain recombines TRBV7-6 with TRBJ2-7, with 7 nucleotides matching TRBD2. V lost 5 bases, J lost 0 bases, and 7 bases stayed unmatched. The CDR3 loop spans 15 amino acids. In germline, CDR1 is SGHVS, CDR2 FNYEAQ.

This clonotype appeared a few times. The rearrangement uses TRBV5-6 and TRBJ2-1; TRBD2 matches at 8 bases. The CDR3 has 16 amino acids. Germline CDR1 is SGHDT and CDR2 is YYEEEE. Germline trimming cut 0 bases from V and 8 bases from J; bases unmatched to any gene: 10. CDR3 coding DNA: TGTGCCAGCAGCTTGGAAAAAAGCGGGAGATGGTATGAGCAGTTCTTC. Translation gives CASSLEKSGRWYEQFF.

The chain couples TRBV6-2 or TRBV6-3 to TRBJ1-1; 8 nucleotides align to TRBD1. The CDR3 covers 16 residues. The J segment lost 1 base and the V segment lost 6 bases, leaving 10 bases of the junction unmatched. The germline V gene encodes CDR1 MNHEY and CDR2 SVGEGT. The DNA for the CDR3 is TGTGCCAGCAGCCAAGACAGGGGTGGTCAGAACACTGAAGCTTTCTTT. The encoded protein is CASSQDRGGQNTEAFF.

This chain uses TRBV6-5 with TRBJ2-1; TRBD2 agrees at 12 bases. Trimming cost V 8 bases and J 5 bases; bases outside gene matches: 7. The CDR3 runs 15 residues. CDR1 is MNHEY, CDR2 SVGAGI, per germline. The CDR3 region is CASEASGGVDNEQFF. The CDR3 bases are TGTGCCAGCGAAGCTAGCGGGGGGGTAGACAATGAGCAGTTCTTC.

This clonotype was counted between two and nine times. The V call is TRBV27, the J call TRBJ1-1; D is ambiguous. Germline CDR1 MNHEY, CDR2 SMNVEV (reference sequence). This CDR3 region has 21 residues. V was cut by 4 bases and J by 5 bases, with 35 bases left in between. The CDR3 sequence: CASSSQPLRLTLQRGKTEAFF. The CDR3 DNA sequence: TGTGCCAGCAGTTCCCAACCTCTTCGTCTAACCCTACAGCGAGGCAAAACTGAAGCTTTCTTT.

This clonotype was seen a few times. Here the CDR3 reads CASSLTLAADTQYF. The CDR3 bases are TGTGCCAGCAGCTTAACACTAGCAGCAGATACGCAGTATTTT. The rearrangement links TRBV7-3 to TRBJ2-3; perhaps TRBD2 as D (6 bases). V lost 0 bases and J lost 4, with 8 bases in between. Germline V gives CDR1 SGHTA, CDR2 FQGTGA. The CDR3 totals 14 residues.

The J gene is TRBJ2-3, the V gene TRBV2; 9 bases line up with TRBD2. CDR3 size: 15 residues. The J segment lost 4 bases and the V segment lost 5 bases, leaving 7 bases of the junction unmatched. Germline-derived CDR1 and CDR2 are SNHLY and FYNNEI. The CDR3 coding sequence is TGTGCCAGCAGTTTAGCGGGAGTCGAATCAGATACGCAGTATTTT. Translating it yields CASSLAGVESDTQYF.

This clonotype was recorded a few times. The chain recombines TRBV19 with TRBJ2-7, with 9 bases identical to TRBD1. The CDR3 has 16 residues. CDR1 and CDR2 (germline): LNHDA, SQIVND (reference sequence). With 7 bases clipped from V and 3 bases from J, the junction kept 13 bases outside the gene matches. The CDR3 loop reads CASTPGGQGQSYEQYF. CDR3 bases: TGTGCCAGTACCCCCGGCGGACAGGGGCAGAGCTACGAGCAGTACTTC. Combining the CDR3 with reference TRBV19 and TRBJ2-7 gives the whole variable domain DGGITQSPKYLFRKEGQNVTLSCEQNLNHDAMYWYRQDPGQGLRLIYYSQIVNDFQKGDIAEGYSVSREKKESFPLTVTSAQKNPTAFYLCASTPGGQGQSYEQYFGPGTRLTVT.

The chain has TRBV5-4 and TRBJ2-7; no definite D call. Germline assignment: CDR1 SGHNT and CDR2 YYREEE (reference sequence). The CDR3 consists of 14 residues. Trimming pared 1 base from V and 0 bases from J, leaving 8 bases between. The CDR3 region is CASSLLGSSYEQYF. The CDR3 nucleotides read TGTGCCAGCAGCTTGTTGGGAAGCTCCTACGAGCAGTACTTC.

There are a few counts of this clonotype. The chain is built from TRBV4-2 and TRBJ2-2, with D tentatively TRBD1 (5 bases). This CDR3 is 16 amino acids long. Trimming removed 4 bases at V and 3 bases at J, with 15 bases between. Germline CDR1 is LGHNA and CDR2 is YNFKEQ. The CDR3 region is CASSPYKGLDTGELFF. In DNA, the CDR3 is TGTGCCAGCAGCCCCTACAAGGGGCTAGACACCGGGGAGCTGTTTTTT.